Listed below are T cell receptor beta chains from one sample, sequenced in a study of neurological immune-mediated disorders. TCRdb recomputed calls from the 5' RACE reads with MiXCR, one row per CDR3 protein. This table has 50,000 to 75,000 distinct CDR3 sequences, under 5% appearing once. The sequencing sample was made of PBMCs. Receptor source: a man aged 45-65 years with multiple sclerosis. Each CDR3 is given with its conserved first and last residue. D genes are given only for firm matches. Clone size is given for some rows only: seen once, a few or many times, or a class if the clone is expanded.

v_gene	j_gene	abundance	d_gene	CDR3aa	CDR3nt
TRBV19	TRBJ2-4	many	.	CASSKGSRTAKNIQYF	TGTGCCAGTAGTAAAGGGAGCCGAACGGCCAAAAACATTCAGTACTTC
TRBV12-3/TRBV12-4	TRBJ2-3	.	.	CASSQPPTDTQYF	TGTGCCAGCAGTCAGCCCCCCACAGATACGCAGTATTTT
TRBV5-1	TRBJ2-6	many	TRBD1	CASSYGTGSTGANVLTF	TGCGCCAGCAGCTACGGGACAGGGTCTACCGGGGCCAACGTCCTGACTTTC
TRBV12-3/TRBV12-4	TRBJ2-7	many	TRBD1	CASSRQGYEQYF	TGTGCCAGCAGCAGACAGGGCTACGAGCAGTACTTC
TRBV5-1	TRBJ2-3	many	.	CASSLKTGRNTDTQYF	TGCGCCAGCAGCTTGAAAACAGGGCGGAACACAGATACGCAGTATTTT
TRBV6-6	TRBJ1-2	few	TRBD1	CASSWGQGPNYGYTF	TGTGCCAGCAGTTGGGGACAGGGTCCTAACTATGGCTACACCTTC
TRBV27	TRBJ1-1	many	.	CASSLRGLLLQGTEAFF	TGTGCCAGCAGTTTACGAGGGTTACTTTTACAGGGCACTGAAGCTTTCTTT
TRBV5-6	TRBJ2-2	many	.	CASSLVDTGELFF	TGTGCCAGCAGCTTGGTTGACACCGGGGAGCTGTTTTTT
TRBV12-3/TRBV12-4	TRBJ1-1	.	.	CASRMTRRRDTEAFF	TGTGCCAGCAGAATGACACGCCGCAGGGACACTGAAGCTTTCTTT
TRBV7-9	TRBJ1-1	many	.	CASSPPVVRLGANTEAFF	TGTGCCAGCAGCCCCCCGGTGGTAAGATTAGGGGCAAACACTGAAGCTTTCTTT
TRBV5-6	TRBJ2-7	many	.	CASSATPRSEQYF	TGTGCCAGCAGCGCAACACCACGTAGCGAGCAGTACTTC
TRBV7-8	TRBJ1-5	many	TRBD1	CASSYGTGKGPQHF	TGTGCCAGCAGCTACGGGACAGGGAAGGGGCCCCAGCATTTT
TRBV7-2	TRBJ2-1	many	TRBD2	CASSAQTSGMSLEQFF	TGTGCCAGCAGCGCACAAACTAGCGGAATGAGTCTTGAGCAGTTCTTC
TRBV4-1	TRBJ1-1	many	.	CASSQSVENTEAFF	TGCGCCAGCAGCCAATCGGTGGAGAACACTGAAGCTTTCTTT
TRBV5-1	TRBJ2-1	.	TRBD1	CASNAGGVLDEQFF	TGCGCCAGCAACGCAGGGGGTGTTTTGGATGAGCAGTTCTTC
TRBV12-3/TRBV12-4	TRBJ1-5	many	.	CASSLLQGGQPQHF	TGTGCCAGCAGTTTGTTGCAGGGAGGTCAGCCCCAGCATTTT
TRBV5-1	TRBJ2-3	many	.	CASSSSTGFSTDTQYF	TGCGCCAGCAGCTCCTCGACAGGATTTTCCACAGATACGCAGTATTTT
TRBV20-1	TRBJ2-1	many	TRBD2	CSAGTSGGDEQFF	TGCAGTGCTGGGACTAGCGGGGGGGACGAGCAGTTCTTC
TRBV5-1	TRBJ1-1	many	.	CASSLRPSEKAFF	TGCGCCAGCAGCTTGCGACCTAGTGAGAAGGCTTTCTTT
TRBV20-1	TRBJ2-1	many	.	CSAPRDLTYNEQFF	TGCAGTGCTCCCCGAGACCTAACTTACAATGAGCAGTTCTTC
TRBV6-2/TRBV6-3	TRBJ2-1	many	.	CASSYLAGSYNEQFF	TGTGCCAGCAGTTACTTGGCGGGATCCTACAATGAGCAGTTCTTC
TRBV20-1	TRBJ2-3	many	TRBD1	CSARRVTGGLSTDTQYF	TGCAGTGCTAGAAGGGTGACAGGGGGTTTAAGCACAGATACGCAGTATTTT
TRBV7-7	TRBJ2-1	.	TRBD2	CASSEFLSGSYNEQFF	TGTGCTAGCAGCGAGTTTCTTAGCGGGTCCTACAATGAGCAGTTCTTC
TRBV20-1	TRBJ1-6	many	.	CSARDGSVGIYNSPLHF	TGCAGTGCTAGAGATGGCAGTGTGGGGATCTATAATTCACCCCTCCACTTT
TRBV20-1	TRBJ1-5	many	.	CSATWQYNQPQHF	TGCAGTGCGACCTGGCAGTACAATCAGCCCCAGCATTTT
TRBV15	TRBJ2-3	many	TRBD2	CATSTYALAGGTTDTQYF	TGTGCCACCAGCACCTACGCACTAGCGGGGGGGACCACAGATACGCAGTATTTT
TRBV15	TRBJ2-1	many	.	CATSRRPGPSRDEQFF	TGTGCCACCAGCAGACGACCGGGACCGTCAAGAGATGAGCAGTTCTTC
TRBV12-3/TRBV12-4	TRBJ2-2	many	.	CASSLEGPSNTGELFF	TGTGCCAGCAGTTTAGAGGGGCCCTCGAACACCGGGGAGCTGTTTTTT
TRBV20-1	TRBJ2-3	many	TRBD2	CSATSGGGGNTQYF	TGCAGTGCTACTAGCGGGGGCGGGGGGAATACGCAGTATTTT
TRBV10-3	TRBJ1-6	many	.	CAIGRGFNSPLNF	TGTGCCATCGGGAGAGGGTTCAATTCACCCCTCAACTTT
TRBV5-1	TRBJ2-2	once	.	CASSLERANTGELFF	TGCGCCAGCAGCTTGGAGAGGGCAAACACCGGGGAGCTGTTTTTT